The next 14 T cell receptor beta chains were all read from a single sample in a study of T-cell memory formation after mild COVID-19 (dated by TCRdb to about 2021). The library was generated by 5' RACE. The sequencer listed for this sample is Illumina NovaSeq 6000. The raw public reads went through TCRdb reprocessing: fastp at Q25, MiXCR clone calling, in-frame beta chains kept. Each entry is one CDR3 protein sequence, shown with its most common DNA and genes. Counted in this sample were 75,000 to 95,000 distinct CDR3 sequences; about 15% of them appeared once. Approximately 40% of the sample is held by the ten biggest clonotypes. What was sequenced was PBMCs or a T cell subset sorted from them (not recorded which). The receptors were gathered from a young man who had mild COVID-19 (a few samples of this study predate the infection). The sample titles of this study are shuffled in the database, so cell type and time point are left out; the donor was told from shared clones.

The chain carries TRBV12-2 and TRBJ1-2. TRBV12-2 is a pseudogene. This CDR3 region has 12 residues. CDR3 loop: CASRLVFYGYTF. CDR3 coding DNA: TGTGCAAGTCGCTTAGTGTTCTATGGCTACACCTTC.

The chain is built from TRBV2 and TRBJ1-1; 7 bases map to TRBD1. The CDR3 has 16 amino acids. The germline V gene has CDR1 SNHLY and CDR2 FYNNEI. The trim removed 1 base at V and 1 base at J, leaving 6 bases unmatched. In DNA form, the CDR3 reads TGTGCCAGCAGTGAAGGGACAGGCCTTAAGAACACTGAAGCTTTCTTT. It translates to CASSEGTGLKNTEAFF.

The CDR3 region has the DNA TGTGCCAGCAGTCCGGACAGCATGTACCAAGAGACCCAGTACTTC. This codes for CASSPDSMYQETQYF. This sequence joins TRBV12-3 or TRBV12-4 and TRBJ2-5; possible D gene TRBD1, 6 bases. The CDR3 extends over 15 amino acids. Trimming took 5 bases from V and 0 from J, leaving 13 bases between them.

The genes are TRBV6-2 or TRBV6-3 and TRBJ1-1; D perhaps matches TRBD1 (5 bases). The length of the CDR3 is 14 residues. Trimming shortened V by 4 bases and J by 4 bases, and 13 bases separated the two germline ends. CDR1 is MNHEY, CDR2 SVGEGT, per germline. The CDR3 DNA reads TGTGCCAGCAGTTCCCGTGGGGGGGGCACTGAAGCTTTCTTT. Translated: CASSSRGGGTEAFF.

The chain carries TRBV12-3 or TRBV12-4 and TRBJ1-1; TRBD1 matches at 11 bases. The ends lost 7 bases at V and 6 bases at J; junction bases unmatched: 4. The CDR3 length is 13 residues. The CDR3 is CASMGQGGSEAFF. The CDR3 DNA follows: TGTGCCAGCATGGGACAGGGGGGTTCTGAAGCTTTCTTT.

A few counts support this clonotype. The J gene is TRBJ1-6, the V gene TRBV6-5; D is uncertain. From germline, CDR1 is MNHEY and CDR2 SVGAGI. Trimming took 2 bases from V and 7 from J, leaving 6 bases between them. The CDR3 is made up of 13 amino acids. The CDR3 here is CASSYGVNSPLHF. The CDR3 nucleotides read TGTGCCAGCAGTTACGGGGTGAATTCACCCCTCCACTTT.

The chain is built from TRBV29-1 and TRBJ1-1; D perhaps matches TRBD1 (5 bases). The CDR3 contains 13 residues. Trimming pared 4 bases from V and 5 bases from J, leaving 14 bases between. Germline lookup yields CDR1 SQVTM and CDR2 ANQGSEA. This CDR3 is CSVGGGVVTEAFF. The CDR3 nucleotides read TGCAGCGTTGGGGGAGGGGTTGTGACTGAAGCTTTCTTT.

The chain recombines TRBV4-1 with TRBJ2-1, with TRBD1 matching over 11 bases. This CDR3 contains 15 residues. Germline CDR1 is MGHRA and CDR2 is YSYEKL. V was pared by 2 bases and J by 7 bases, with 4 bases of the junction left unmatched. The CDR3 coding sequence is TGCGCCAGCAGCCAACCGGGACAGGGGGAAAATGAGCAGTTCTTC. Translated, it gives CASSQPGQGENEQFF.

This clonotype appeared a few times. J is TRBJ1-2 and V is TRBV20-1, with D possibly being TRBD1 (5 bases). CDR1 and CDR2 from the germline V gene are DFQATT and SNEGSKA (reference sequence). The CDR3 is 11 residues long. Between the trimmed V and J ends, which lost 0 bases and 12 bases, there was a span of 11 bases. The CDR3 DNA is TGCAGTGCTAGAGATCCGGGGCTCAACACCTTC. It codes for CSARDPGLNTF.

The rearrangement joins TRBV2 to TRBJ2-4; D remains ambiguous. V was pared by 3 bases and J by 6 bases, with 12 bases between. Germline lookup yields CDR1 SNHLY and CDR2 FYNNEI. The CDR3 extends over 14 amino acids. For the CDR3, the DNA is TGTGCCAGCAGTGAGCCGGCTGACGCAAACATTCAGTACTTC. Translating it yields CASSEPADANIQYF.

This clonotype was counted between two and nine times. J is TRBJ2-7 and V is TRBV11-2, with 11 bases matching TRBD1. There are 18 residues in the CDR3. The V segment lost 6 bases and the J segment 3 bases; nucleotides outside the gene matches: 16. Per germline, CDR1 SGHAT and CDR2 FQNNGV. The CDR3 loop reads CASSVEAFGQGAIYEQYF. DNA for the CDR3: TGTGCCAGCAGTGTAGAAGCCTTCGGACAGGGGGCGATCTACGAGCAGTACTTC. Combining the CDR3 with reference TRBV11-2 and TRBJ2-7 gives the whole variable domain EAGVAQSPRYKIIEKRQSVAFWCNPISGHATLYWYQQILGQGPKLLIQFQNNGVVDDSQLPKDRFSAERLKGVDSTLKIQPAKLEDSAVYLCASSVEAFGQGAIYEQYFGPGTRLTVT.

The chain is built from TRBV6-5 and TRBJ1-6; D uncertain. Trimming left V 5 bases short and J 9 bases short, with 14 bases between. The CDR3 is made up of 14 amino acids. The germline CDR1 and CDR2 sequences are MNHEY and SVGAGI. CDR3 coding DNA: TGTGCCAGCAGTGACAATAGAGTTCGTTCACCCCTCCACTTT. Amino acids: CASSDNRVRSPLHF.

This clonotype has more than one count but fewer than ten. The CDR3 bases are TGTGCCAGCAGCTCCACCCTCGACAGGGTTAACTATGGCTACACCTTC. Translated, it gives CASSSTLDRVNYGYTF. The chain is built from TRBV7-9 and TRBJ1-2, with 7 bases identical to TRBD1. The V segment lost 4 bases and the J segment 1 base; nucleotides outside the gene matches: 9. Germline CDR1 reads SEHNR; CDR2 reads FQNEAQ (reference sequence). The CDR3 extends over 16 amino acids.

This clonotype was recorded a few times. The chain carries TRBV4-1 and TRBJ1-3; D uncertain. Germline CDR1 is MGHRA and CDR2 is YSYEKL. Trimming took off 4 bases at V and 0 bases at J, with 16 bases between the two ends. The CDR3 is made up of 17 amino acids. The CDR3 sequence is CASSLKDGFLSGNTIYF. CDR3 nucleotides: TGCGCCAGCAGCCTCAAGGATGGGTTTCTCTCTGGAAACACCATATATTTT.